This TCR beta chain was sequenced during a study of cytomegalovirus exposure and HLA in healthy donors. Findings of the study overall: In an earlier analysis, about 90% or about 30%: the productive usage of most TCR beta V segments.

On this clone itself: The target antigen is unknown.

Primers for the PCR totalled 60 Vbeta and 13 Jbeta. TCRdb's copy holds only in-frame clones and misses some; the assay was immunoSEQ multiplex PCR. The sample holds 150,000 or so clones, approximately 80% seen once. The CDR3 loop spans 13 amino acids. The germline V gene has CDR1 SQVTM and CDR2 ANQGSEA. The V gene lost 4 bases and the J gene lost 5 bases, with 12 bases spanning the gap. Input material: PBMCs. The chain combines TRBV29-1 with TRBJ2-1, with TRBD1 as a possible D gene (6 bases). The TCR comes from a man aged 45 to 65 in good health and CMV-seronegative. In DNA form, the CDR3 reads TGCAGCGTTGGCAGGGGTGGAAACAATGAGCAGTTCTTC. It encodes CSVGRGGNNEQFF.